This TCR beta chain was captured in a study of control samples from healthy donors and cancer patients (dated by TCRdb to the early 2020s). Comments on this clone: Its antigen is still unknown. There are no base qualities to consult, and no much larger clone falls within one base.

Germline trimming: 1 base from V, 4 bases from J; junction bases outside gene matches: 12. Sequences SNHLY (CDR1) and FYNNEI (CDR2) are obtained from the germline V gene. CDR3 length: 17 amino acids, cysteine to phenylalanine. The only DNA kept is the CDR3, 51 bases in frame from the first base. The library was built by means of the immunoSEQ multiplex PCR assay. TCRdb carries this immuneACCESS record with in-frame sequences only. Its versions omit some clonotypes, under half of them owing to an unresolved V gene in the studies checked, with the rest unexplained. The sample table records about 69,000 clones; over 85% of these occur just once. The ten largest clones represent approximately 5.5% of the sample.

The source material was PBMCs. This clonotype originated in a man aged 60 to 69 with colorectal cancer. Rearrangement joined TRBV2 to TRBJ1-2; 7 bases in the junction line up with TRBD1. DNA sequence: TGTGCCAGCAGTGAAGGTCCACAGGGGTTAGGGGGCTATGGCTACACCTTC. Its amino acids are CASSEGPQGLGGYGYTF.